Reported below is one T cell receptor (beta chain). V lost 5 bases to trimming and J lost 2 bases, with 17 bases between them. The V gene's germline CDR1 is SGHKS and CDR2 YYEKEE (reference sequence). The CDR3 consists of 16 residues. This entry belongs to a study of shared clonotypes between healthy human individuals. The method was immunoSEQ multiplex PCR; TCRdb's version includes in-frame clones alone and lacks a portion of them. The sample shows about 380,000 clones, roughly 96% of them seen only once. The sequenced sample was memory CD8+ T cells sorted from blood. Subset described: CD45RO+ cells pooled with CCR7-negative TemRA cells. This TCR came from a man younger than 40 in good health. This chain connects TRBV5-5 to TRBJ2-1, with TRBD2 as a possible D gene (6 bases). The DNA of the CDR3 is TGTGCCAGCAGTTCCGGTGGGGGAGGTACCTACAATGAGCAGTTCTTC. This gives the protein CASSSGGGGTYNEQFF.